This T cell receptor beta chain derives from a study of glioma-infiltrating T cells after dendritic cell vaccination. Study at large: Autologous tumor lysate-pulsed dendritic cell vaccination was given between the early 2000s and the early 2010s. Study findings and constraints: The cohort had few patients with full blood and tumor sets. Survival was not directly related to TCR clonality in these patients.

On this clone itself: Its antigen is undetermined. At one of its ends the junction is not consistent with the germline gene, which may arise from a read error. Other DNA sequences in this specimen translate into the identical CDR3.

Germline lookup yields CDR1 SNHLY and CDR2 FYNNEI. The CDR3 consists of 13 residues. Data came from immunoSEQ multiplex PCR; TCRdb stores just in-frame clones and leaves some out. The data contain fewer than 50,000 clones, around four fifths of them singletons. Material: blood, obtained before dendritic cell vaccination. The chain has TRBV2 and TRBJ1-6; D is uncertain. This sequence originates from a human donor with glioblastoma. The CDR3 protein is CASSSQYNSPLHF. CDR3 nucleotides: TGTGCCAGCAGTAGCCAATATAATTCCCCCCTCCACTTT.